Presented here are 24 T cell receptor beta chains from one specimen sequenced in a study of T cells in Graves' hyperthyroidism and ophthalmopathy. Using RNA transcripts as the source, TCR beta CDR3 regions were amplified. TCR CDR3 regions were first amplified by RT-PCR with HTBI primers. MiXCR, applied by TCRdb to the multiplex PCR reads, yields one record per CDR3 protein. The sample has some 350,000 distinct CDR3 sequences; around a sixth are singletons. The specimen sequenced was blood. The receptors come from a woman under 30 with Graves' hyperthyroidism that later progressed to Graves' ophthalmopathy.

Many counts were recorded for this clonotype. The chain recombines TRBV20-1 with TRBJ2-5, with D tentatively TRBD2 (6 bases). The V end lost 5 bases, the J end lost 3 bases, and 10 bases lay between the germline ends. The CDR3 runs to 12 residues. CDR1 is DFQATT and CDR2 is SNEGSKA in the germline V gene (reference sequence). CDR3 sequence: CSAGGLKETQYF. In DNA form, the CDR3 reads TGCAGTGCTGGGGGACTCAAAGAGACCCAGTACTTC.

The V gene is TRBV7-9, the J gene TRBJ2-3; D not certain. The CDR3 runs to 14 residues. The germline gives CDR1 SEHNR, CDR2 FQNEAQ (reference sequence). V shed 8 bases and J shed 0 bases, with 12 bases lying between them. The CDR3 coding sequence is TGTGCCAGCTCAGATGTCGTAAGCACAGATACGCAGTATTTT. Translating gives CASSDVVSTDTQYF.

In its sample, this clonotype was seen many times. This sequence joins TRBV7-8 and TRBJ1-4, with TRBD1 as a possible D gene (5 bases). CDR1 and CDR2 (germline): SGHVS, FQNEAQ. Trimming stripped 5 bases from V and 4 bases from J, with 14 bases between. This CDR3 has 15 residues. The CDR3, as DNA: TGTGCCAGCAGCCCGAAGGGCGGGGGTAATGAAAAACTGTTTTTT. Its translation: CASSPKGGGNEKLFF.

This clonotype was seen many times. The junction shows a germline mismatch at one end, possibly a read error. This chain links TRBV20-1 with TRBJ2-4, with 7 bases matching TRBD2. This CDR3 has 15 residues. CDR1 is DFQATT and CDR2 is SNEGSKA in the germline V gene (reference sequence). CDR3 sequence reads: CSARAAGRGKNIQYF. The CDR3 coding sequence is TGCAGTGCCAGAGCGGCAGGGAGGGGCAAAAACATTCAGTACTTC.

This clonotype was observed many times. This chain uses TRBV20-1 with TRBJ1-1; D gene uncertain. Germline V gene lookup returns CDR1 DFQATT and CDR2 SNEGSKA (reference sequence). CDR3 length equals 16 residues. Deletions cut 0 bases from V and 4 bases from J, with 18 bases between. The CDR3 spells CSARDQLKGLGTEAFF. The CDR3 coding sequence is TGCAGTGCTAGAGATCAGTTGAAGGGTCTGGGCACTGAAGCTTTCTTT.

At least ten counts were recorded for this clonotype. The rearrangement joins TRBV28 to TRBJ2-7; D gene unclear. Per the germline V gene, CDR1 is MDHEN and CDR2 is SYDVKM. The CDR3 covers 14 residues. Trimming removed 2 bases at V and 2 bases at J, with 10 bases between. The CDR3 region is CASSLKGNPYEQYF. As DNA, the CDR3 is TGTGCCAGCAGTTTAAAGGGTAACCCCTACGAGCAGTACTTC.

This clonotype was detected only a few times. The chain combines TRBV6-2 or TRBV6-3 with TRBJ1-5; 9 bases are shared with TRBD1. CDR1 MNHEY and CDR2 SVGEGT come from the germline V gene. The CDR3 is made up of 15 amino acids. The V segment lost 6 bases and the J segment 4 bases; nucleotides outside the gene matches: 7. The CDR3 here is CASRGGTGRNQPQHF. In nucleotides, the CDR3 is TGTGCCAGCAGAGGCGGGACAGGGAGAAATCAGCCCCAGCATTTT.

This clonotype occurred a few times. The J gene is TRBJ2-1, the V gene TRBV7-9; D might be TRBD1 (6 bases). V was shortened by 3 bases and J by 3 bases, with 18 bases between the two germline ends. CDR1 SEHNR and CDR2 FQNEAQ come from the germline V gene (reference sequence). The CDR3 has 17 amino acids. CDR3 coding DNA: TGTGCCAGCAGCTTTCGGAAAGGGACAATTAACTACAATGAGCAGTTCTTC. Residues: CASSFRKGTINYNEQFF. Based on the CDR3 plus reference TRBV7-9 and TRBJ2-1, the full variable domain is DTGVSQNPRHKITKRGQNVTFRCDPISEHNRLYWYRQTLGQGPEFLTYFQNEAQLEKSRLLSDRFSAERPKGSFSTLEIQRTEQGDSAMYLCASSFRKGTINYNEQFFGPGTRLTVL.

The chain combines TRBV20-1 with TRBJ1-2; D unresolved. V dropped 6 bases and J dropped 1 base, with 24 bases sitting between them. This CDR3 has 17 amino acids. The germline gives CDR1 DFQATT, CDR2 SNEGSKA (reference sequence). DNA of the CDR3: TGCAGTGCCTCCCCGGCCTTTCTTGGGCCGCGTAACTATGGCTACACCTTC. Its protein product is CSASPAFLGPRNYGYTF.

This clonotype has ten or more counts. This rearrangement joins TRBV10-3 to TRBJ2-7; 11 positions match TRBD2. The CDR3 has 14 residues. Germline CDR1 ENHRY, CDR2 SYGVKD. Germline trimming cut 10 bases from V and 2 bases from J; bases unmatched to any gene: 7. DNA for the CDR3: TGTGCCACTACTAGCGGGAGATTGGCCTACGAGCAGTACTTC. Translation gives CATTSGRLAYEQYF.

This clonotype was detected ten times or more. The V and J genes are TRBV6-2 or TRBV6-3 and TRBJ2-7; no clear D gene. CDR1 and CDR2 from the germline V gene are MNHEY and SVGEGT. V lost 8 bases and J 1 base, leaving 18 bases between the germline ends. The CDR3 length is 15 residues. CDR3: CASQWGTDQSYEQYF. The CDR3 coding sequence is TGTGCCAGCCAATGGGGAACAGACCAATCCTACGAGCAGTACTTC.

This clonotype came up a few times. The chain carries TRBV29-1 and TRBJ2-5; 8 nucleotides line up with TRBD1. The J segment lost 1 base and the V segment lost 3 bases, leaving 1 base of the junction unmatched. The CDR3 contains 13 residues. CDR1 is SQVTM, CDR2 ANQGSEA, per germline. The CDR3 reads CSVEDRVQETQYF. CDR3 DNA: TGCAGCGTTGAGGACAGGGTCCAAGAGACCCAGTACTTC.

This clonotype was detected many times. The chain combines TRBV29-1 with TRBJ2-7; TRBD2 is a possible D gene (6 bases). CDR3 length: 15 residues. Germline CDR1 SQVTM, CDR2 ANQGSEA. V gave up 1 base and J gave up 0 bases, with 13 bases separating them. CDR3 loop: CSVEVGGKSSYEQYF. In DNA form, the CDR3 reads TGCAGCGTTGAAGTAGGCGGGAAATCCTCCTACGAGCAGTACTTC.

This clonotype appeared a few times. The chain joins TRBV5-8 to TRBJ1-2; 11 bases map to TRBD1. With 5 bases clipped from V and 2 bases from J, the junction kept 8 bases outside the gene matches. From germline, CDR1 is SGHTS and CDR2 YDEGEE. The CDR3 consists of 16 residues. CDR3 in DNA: TGTGCCAGCAGTCCCGGACAGGGGGCTCAGAACTATGGCTACACCTTC. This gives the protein CASSPGQGAQNYGYTF. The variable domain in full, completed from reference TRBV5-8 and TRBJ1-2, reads EAGVTQSPTHLIKTRGQQATLRCSPISGHTSVYWYQQALGLGLQFLLWYDEGEERNRGNFPPRFSGRQFPNYSSELNVNALELEDSALYLCASSPGQGAQNYGYTFGSGTRLTVV.

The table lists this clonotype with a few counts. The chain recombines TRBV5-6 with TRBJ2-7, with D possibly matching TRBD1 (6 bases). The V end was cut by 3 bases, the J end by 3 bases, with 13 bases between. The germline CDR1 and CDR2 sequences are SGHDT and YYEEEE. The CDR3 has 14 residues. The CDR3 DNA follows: TGTGCCAGCAGCTCCTCCGGGACAATCTACGAGCAGTACTTC. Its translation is CASSSSGTIYEQYF.

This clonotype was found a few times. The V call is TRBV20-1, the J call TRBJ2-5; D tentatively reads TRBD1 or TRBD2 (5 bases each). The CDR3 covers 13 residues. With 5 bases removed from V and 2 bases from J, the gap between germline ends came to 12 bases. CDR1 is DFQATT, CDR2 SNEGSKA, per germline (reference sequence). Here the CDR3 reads CSARGRDQETQYF. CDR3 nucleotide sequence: TGCAGTGCTCGGGGACGAGATCAAGAGACCCAGTACTTC.

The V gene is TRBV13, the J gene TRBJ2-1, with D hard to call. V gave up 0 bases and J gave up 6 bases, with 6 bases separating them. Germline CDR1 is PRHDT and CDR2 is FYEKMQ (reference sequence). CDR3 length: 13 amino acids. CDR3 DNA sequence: TGTGCCAGCAGCTTAGGGCCTGTCAATGAGCAGTTCTTC. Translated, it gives CASSLGPVNEQFF.

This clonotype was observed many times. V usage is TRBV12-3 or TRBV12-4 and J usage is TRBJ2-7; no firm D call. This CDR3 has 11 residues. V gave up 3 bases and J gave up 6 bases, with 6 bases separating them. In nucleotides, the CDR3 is TGTGCCAGCAGTTTTAATGTCGAGCAGTACTTC. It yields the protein CASSFNVEQYF.

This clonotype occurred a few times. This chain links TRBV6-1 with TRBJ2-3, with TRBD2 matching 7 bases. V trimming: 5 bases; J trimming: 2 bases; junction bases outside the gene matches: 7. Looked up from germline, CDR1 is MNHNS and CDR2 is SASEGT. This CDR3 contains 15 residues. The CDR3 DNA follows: TGTGCCAGCAGTCCCGCGACTAGCTTCACAGATACGCAGTATTTT. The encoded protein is CASSPATSFTDTQYF.

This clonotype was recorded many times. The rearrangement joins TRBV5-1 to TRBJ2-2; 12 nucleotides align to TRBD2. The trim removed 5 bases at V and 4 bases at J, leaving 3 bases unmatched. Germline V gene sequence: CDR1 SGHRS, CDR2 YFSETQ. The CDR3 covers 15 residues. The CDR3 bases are TGCGCCAGCAGGGAGACTAGCGGGGGCACCGGGGAGCTGTTTTTT. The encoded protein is CASRETSGGTGELFF.

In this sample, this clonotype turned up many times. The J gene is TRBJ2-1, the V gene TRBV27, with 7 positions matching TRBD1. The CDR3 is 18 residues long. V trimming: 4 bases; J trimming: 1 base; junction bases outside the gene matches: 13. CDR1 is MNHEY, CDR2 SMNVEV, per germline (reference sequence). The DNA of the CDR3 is TGTGCCAGCAGTTCCGGGACAGCGGTATTTTTGTCCTACAATGAGCAGTTCTTC. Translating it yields CASSSGTAVFLSYNEQFF.

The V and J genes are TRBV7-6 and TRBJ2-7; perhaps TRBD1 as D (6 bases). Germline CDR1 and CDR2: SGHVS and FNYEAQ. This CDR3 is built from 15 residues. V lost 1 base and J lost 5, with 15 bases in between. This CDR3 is CASSLEAGVSHEQYF. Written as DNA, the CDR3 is TGTGCCAGCAGCTTAGAGGCAGGGGTTAGCCACGAGCAGTACTTC. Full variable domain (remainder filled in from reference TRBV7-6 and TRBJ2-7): GAGVSQSPRYKVTKRGQDVALRCDPISGHVSLYWYRQALGQGPEFLTYFNYEAQQDKSGLPNDRFSAERPEGSISTLTIQRTEQRDSAMYRCASSLEAGVSHEQYFGPGTRLTVT.

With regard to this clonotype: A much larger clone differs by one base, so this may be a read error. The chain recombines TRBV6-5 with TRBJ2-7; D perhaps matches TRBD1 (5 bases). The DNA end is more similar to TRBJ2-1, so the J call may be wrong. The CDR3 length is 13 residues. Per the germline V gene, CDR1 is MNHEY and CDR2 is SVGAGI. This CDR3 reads CASSYTTVYEQFF. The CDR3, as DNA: TGTGCCAGCAGTTACACGACAGTCTACGAGCAGTTCTTC.

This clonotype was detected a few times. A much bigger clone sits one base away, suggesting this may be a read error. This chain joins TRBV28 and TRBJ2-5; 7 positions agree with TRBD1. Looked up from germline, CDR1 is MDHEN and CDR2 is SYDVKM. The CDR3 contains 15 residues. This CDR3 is CASSPRTGQQGTQYF. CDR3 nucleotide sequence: TGTGCCAGCAGCCCCAGGACAGGACAACAAGGGACCCAGTACTTC. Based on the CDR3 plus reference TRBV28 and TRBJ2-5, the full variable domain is DVKVTQSSRYLVKRTGEKVFLECVQDMDHENMFWYRQDPGLGLRLIYFSYDVKMKEKGDIPEGYSVSREKKERFSLILESASTNQTSMYLCASSPRTGQQGTQYFGPGTRLLVL.